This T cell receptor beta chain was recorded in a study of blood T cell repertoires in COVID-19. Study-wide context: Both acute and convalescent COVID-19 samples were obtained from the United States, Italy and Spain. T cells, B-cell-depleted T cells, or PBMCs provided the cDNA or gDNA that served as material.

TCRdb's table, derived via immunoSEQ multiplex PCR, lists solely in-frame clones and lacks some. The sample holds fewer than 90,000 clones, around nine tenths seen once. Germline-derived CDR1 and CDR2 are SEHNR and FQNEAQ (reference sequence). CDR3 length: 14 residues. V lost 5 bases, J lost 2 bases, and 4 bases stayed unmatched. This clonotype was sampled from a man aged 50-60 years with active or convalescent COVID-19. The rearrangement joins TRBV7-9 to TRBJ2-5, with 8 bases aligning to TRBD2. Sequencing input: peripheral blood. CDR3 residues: CASSRAGEQETQYF. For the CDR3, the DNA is TGTGCCAGCAGCAGAGCGGGGGAACAAGAGACCCAGTACTTC.